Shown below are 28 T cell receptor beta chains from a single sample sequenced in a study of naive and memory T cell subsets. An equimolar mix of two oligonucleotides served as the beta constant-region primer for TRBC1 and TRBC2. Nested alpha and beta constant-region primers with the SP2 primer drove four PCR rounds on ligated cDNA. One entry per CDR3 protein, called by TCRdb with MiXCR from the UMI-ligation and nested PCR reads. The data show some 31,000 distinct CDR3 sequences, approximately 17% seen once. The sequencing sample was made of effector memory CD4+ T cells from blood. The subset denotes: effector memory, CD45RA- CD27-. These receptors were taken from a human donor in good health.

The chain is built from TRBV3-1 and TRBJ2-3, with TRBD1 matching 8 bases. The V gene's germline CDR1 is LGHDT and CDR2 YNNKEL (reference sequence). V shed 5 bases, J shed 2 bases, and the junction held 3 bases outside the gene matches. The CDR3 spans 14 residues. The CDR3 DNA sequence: TGTGCCAGCAGCAGACAGGGGTACACAGATACGCAGTATTTT. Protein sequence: CASSRQGYTDTQYF.

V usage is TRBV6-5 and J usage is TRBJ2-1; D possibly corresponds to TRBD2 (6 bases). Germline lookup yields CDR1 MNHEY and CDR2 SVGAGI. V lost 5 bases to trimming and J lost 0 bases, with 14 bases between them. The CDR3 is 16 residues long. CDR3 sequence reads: CASSALAVGSYNEQFF. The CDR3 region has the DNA TGTGCCAGCAGTGCCTTAGCGGTAGGCTCCTACAATGAGCAGTTCTTC.

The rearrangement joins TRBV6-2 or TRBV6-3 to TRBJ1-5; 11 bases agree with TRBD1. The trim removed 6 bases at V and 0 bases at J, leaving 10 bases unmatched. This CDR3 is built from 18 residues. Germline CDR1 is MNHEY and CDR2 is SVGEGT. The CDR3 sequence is CASSQRTGGGYSNQPQHF. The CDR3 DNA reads TGTGCCAGCAGCCAACGGACAGGGGGCGGTTATAGCAATCAGCCCCAGCATTTT.

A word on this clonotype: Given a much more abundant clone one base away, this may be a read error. The chain's CDR3 is CASSPPGAVAKGEQYF. CDR3 nucleotides: TGTGCCAGCAGTCCCCCAGGAGCCGTAGCGAAGGGGGAGCAGTACTTC. This chain links TRBV6-6 with TRBJ2-7; D is tentatively TRBD1 or TRBD2 (5 bases each). Germline CDR1 reads MNHNY; CDR2 reads SVGAGI (reference sequence). There are 16 residues in the CDR3. V dropped 5 bases and J dropped 7 bases, with 24 bases sitting between them.

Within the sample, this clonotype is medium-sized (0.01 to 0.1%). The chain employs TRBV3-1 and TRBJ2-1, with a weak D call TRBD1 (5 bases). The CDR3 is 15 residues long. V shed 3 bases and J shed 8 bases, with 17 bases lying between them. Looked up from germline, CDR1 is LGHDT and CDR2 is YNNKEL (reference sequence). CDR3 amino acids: CASSHAQPGHDEQFF. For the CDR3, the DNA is TGTGCCAGCAGCCACGCTCAACCAGGACATGATGAGCAGTTCTTC.

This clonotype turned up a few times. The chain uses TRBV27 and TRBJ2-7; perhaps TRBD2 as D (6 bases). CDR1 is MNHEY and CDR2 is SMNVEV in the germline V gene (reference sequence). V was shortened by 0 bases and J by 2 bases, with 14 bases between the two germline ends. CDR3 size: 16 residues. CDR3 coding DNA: TGTGCCAGCAGTTTATCGCGACGCTCGGGGGCCTACGAGCAGTACTTC. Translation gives CASSLSRRSGAYEQYF.

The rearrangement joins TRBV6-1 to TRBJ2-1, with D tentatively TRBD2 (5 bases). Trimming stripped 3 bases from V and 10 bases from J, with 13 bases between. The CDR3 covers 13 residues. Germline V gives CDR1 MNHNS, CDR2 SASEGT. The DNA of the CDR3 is TGTGCCAGCAGTGATCTGGCCGGAGGAGAGCAGTTCTTC. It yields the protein CASSDLAGGEQFF.

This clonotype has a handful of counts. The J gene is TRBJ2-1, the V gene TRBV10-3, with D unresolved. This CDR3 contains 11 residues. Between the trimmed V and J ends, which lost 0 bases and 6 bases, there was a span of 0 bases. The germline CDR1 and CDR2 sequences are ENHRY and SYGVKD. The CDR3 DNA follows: TGTGCCATCAGTGAGTCCAATGAGCAGTTCTTC. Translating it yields CAISESNEQFF.

The CDR3 reads CASSYSTGFGGEQYF. As DNA, the CDR3 is TGTGCCAGCAGTTACTCGACCGGGTTCGGGGGGGAGCAGTACTTC. The V call is TRBV6-5, the J call TRBJ2-7; 7 bases are a match to TRBD2. The length of the CDR3 is 15 residues. With V trimmed by 0 bases and J by 7 bases, 9 bases remained unmatched. CDR1 is MNHEY, CDR2 SVGAGI, per germline.

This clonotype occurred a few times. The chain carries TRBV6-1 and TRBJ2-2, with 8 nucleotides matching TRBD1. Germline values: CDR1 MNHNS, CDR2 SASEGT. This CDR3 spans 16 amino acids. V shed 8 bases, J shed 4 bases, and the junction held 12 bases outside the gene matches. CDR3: CASWKGQGSSTGELFF. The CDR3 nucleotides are TGTGCCAGCTGGAAAGGACAGGGTTCTTCCACCGGGGAGCTGTTTTTT.

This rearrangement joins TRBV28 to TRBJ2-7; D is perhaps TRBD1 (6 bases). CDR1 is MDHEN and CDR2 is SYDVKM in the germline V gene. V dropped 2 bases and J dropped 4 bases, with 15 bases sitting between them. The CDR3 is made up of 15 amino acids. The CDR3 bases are TGTGCCAGCAGTTTACCCCCCGGGACATCGTACGAGCAGTACTTC. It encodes CASSLPPGTSYEQYF.

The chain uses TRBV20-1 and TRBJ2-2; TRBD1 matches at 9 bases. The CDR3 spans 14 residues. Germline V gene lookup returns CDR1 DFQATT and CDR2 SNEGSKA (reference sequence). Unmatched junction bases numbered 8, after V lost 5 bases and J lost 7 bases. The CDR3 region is CSAGPGQGNGELFF. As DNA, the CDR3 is TGCAGTGCTGGTCCCGGACAGGGGAACGGGGAGCTGTTTTTT.

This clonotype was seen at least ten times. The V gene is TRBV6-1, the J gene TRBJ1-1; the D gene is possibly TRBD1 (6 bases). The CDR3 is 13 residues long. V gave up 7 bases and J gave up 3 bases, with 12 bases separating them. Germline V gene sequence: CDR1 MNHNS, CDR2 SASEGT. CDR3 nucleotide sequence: TGTGCCAGCACATCGACAGGACACACTGAAGCTTTCTTT. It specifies CASTSTGHTEAFF.

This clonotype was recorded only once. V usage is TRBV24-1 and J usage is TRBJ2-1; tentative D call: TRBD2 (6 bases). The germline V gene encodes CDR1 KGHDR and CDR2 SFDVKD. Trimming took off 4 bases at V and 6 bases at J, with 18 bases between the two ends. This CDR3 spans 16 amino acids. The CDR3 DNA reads TGTGCCACCAGTGAGTGGGACTCAGCCCCTGGCAATGAGCAGTTCTTC. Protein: CATSEWDSAPGNEQFF.

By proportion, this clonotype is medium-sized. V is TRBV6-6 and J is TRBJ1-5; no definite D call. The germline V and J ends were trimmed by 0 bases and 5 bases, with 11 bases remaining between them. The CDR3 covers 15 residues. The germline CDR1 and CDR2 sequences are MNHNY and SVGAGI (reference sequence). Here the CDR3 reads CASSYSKGGDQPQHF. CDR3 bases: TGTGCCAGCAGTTACTCGAAGGGTGGCGATCAGCCCCAGCATTTT.

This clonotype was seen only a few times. CDR3 sequence (DNA): TGTGCCAGCAGCCCCCTTGCGGGTGCGAACACCGGGGAGCTGTTTTTT. This sequence encodes CASSPLAGANTGELFF. The J gene is TRBJ2-2, the V gene TRBV7-6; D is perhaps TRBD2 (5 bases). The germline gives CDR1 SGHVS, CDR2 FNYEAQ. The V and J ends lost 5 bases and 0 bases respectively, with 13 bases between them. The CDR3 covers 16 residues.

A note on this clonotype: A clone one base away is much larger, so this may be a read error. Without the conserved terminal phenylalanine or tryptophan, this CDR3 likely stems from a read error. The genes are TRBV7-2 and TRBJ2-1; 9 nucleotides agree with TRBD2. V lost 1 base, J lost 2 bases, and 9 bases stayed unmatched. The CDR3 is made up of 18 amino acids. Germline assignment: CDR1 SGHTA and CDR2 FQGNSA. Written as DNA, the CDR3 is TGTGCCAGCAGCTTAGAAGGTATTAGCGGGAGTCCCTACAATGAGCAGTTCTCC. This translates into CASSLEGISGSPYNEQFS.

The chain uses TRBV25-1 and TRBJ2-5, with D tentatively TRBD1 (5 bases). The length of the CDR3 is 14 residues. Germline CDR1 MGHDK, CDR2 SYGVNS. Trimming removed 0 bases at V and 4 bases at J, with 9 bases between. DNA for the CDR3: TGTGCCAGCAGTGAATACGCAGGGCGAGAGACCCAGTACTTC. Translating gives CASSEYAGRETQYF.

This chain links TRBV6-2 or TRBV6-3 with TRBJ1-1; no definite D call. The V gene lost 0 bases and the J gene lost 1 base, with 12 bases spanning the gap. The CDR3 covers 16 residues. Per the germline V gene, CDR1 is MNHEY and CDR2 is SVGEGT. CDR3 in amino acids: CASSYSKGRTNTEAFF. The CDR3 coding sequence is TGTGCCAGCAGTTACTCTAAGGGCAGGACGAACACTGAAGCTTTCTTT.

The CDR3 sequence: CASSQGTGGNSPLHF. For the CDR3, the DNA is TGTGCCAGCAGTCAAGGGACAGGTGGGAATTCACCCCTCCACTTT. The chain has TRBV6-2 or TRBV6-3 and TRBJ1-6, with TRBD1 matching over 8 bases. The length of the CDR3 is 15 residues. The V gene end was trimmed by 5 bases and the J gene end by 7 bases; junction bases not matched to a gene: 7. Germline CDR1 MNHEY, CDR2 SVGEGT.

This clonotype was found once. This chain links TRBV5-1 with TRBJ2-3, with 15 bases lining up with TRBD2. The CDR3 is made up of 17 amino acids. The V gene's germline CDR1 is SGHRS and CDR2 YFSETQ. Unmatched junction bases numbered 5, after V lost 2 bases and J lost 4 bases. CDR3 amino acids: CASSFGLAGGSPDTQYF. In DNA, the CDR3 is TGCGCCAGCAGCTTCGGACTAGCGGGGGGGTCCCCAGATACGCAGTATTTT. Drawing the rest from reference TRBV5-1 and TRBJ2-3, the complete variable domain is KAGVTQTPRYLIKTRGQQVTLSCSPISGHRSVSWYQQTPGQGLQFLFEYFSETQRNKGNFPGRFSGRQFSNSRSEMNVSTLELGDSALYLCASSFGLAGGSPDTQYFGPGTRLTVL.

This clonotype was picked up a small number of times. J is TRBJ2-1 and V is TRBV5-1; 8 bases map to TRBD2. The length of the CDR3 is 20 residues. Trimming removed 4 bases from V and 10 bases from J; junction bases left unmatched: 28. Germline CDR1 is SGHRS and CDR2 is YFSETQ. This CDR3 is CASSPKGAASSGVSLFEQFF. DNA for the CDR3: TGCGCCAGCAGCCCGAAAGGGGCCGCCAGTAGCGGGGTATCCCTCTTCGAGCAGTTCTTC.

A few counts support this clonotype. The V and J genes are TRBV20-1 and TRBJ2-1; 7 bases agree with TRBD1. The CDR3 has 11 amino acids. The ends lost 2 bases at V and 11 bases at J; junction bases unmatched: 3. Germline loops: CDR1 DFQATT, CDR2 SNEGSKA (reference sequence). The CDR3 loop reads CSARQGVKQFF. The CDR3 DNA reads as TGCAGTGCTAGACAGGGGGTAAAGCAGTTCTTC.

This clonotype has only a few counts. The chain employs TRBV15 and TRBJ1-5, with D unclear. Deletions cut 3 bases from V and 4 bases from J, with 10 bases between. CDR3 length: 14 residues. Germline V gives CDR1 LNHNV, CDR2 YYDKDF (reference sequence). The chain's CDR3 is CATSSYEGNQPQHF. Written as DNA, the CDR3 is TGTGCCACCAGCAGCTATGAGGGTAATCAGCCCCAGCATTTT.

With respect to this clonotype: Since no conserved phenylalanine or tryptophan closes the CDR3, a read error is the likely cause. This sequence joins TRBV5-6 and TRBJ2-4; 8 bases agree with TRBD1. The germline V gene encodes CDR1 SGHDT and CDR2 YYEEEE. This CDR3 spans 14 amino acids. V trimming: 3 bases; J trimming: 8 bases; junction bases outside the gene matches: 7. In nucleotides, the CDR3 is TGTGCCAGCAGCTACGTCGGACAGGGTGACATTCAGTACCTC. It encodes CASSYVGQGDIQYL.

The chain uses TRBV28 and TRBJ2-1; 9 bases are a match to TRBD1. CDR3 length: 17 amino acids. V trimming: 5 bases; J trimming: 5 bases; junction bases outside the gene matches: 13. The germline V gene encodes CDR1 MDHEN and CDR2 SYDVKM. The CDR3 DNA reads TGTGCCAGCAGTCCCGCGATCGGAGACAGGGGGAACAATGAGCAGTTCTTC. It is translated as CASSPAIGDRGNNEQFF.

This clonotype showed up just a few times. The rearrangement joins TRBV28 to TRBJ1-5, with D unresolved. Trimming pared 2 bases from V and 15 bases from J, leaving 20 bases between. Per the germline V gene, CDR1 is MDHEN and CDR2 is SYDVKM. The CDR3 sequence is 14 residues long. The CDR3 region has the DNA TGTGCCAGCAGTTTACCTGACACCGGTTCCTTTCTGCATTTT. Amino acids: CASSLPDTGSFLHF.

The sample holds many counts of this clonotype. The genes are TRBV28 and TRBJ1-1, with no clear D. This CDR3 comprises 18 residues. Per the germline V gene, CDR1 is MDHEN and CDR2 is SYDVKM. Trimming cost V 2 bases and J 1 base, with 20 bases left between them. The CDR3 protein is CASSLGGPFWTPNTEAFF. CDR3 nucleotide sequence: TGTGCCAGCAGTTTAGGCGGTCCGTTCTGGACTCCGAACACTGAAGCTTTCTTT.